Listed below are T cell receptor beta chains from one sample, sequenced in a study of shared clonotypes between healthy human individuals. Sequencing used immunoSEQ multiplex PCR; TCRdb keeps in-frame clones, though not all of them. This sample has 2 million to 2.5 million clones, with 95% found just once. The sample consisted of naive CD4+ T cells sorted from blood. These TCRs come from a young man in good health. Each CDR3 is given with its conserved first and last residue. A D gene is named only where the DNA matches it firmly. Where a row states a size, it is once, few, many or the class of an expanded clone; other rows omit it.

D gene: NA
clone size: NA
J gene: TRBJ1-5
CDR3 length: 15
V gene: TRBV15
CDR3 protein: CATSRVGTENQPQHF
CDR3 DNA: TGTGCCACCAGCAGAGTTGGTACAGAGAATCAGCCCCAGCATTTT

D gene: TRBD1
clone size: NA
J gene: TRBJ2-7
CDR3 length: 15
V gene: TRBV5-4
CDR3 protein: CASSAPGTGGFEQYF
CDR3 DNA: TGTGCCAGCAGCGCCCCCGGGACAGGGGGCTTCGAGCAGTACTTC

D gene: NA
clone size: NA
J gene: TRBJ1-2
CDR3 length: 11
V gene: TRBV28
CDR3 protein: CASSTTSGYTF
CDR3 DNA: TGTGCCAGCAGCACTACCAGTGGCTACACCTTC

D gene: NA
clone size: NA
J gene: TRBJ2-4
CDR3 length: 14
V gene: TRBV27
CDR3 protein: CASSLQSGKNIQYF
CDR3 DNA: TGTGCCAGCAGTTTACAGAGCGGAAAAAACATTCAGTACTTC

D gene: NA
clone size: NA
J gene: TRBJ1-3
CDR3 length: 16
V gene: TRBV5-1
CDR3 protein: CASSLADSSSGNTIYF
CDR3 DNA: TGCGCCAGCAGCTTGGCGGACAGTAGCTCTGGAAACACCATATATTTT

D gene: NA
clone size: NA
J gene: TRBJ1-5
CDR3 length: 14
V gene: TRBV19
CDR3 protein: CASSVRTGNQPQHF
CDR3 DNA: TGTGCCAGTAGTGTCCGGACAGGCAATCAGCCCCAGCATTTT

D gene: TRBD1
clone size: NA
J gene: TRBJ2-5
CDR3 length: 13
V gene: TRBV5-1
CDR3 protein: CASSPTGGETQYF
CDR3 DNA: TGCGCCAGCAGTCCGACAGGGGGCGAGACCCAGTACTTC

D gene: NA
clone size: NA
J gene: TRBJ2-1
CDR3 length: 17
V gene: TRBV5-7
CDR3 protein: CASIKLTPQTGANEQFF
CDR3 DNA: TGTGCCAGCATCAAACTAACACCCCAAACGGGGGCCAATGAGCAGTTCTTC

D gene: NA
clone size: NA
J gene: TRBJ2-7
CDR3 length: 12
V gene: TRBV5-6
CDR3 protein: CASSSDIYEQYF
CDR3 DNA: TGTGCCAGCAGCTCAGACATCTACGAGCAGTACTTC

D gene: NA
clone size: NA
J gene: TRBJ1-1
CDR3 length: 13
V gene: TRBV21-1
CDR3 protein: CASSKVQNTEAFF
CDR3 DNA: TGTGCCAGCAGCAAAGTCCAGAACACTGAAGCTTTCTTT

D gene: NA
clone size: NA
J gene: TRBJ1-1
CDR3 length: 15
V gene: TRBV6-4
CDR3 protein: CASSDSWQGRTEAFF
CDR3 DNA: TGTGCCAGCAGTGACTCTTGGCAGGGGAGGACTGAAGCTTTCTTT

D gene: TRBD1
clone size: NA
J gene: TRBJ2-5
CDR3 length: 15
V gene: TRBV4-1
CDR3 protein: CASSQAGQGEETQYF
CDR3 DNA: TGCGCCAGCAGCCAAGCGGGACAGGGAGAGGAGACCCAGTACTTC

D gene: TRBD1
clone size: NA
J gene: TRBJ2-1
CDR3 length: 15
V gene: TRBV7-3
CDR3 protein: CASNPGTGNRNEQFF
CDR3 DNA: TGTGCCAGCAATCCCGGGACAGGGAACCGCAATGAGCAGTTCTTC

D gene: NA
clone size: NA
J gene: TRBJ1-2
CDR3 length: 13
V gene: TRBV18
CDR3 protein: CASSPRQEDGYTF
CDR3 DNA: TGTGCCAGCTCACCACGGCAGGAGGATGGCTACACCTTC

D gene: TRBD2
clone size: NA
J gene: TRBJ2-7
CDR3 length: 14
V gene: TRBV5-4
CDR3 protein: CASSLTSGRPEQYF
CDR3 DNA: TGTGCCAGCAGCTTGACTAGCGGGAGACCTGAGCAGTACTTC

D gene: NA
clone size: NA
J gene: TRBJ1-4
CDR3 length: 15
V gene: TRBV7-2
CDR3 protein: CASSFSGRFDEKLFF
CDR3 DNA: TGTGCCAGCAGCTTTTCGGGGAGGTTTGATGAAAAACTGTTTTTT

D gene: NA
clone size: NA
J gene: TRBJ2-7
CDR3 length: 14
V gene: TRBV5-4
CDR3 protein: CASSLYQTSYEQYF
CDR3 DNA: TGTGCCAGCAGCTTGTATCAGACCTCCTACGAGCAGTACTTC

D gene: TRBD1
clone size: NA
J gene: TRBJ2-1
CDR3 length: 15
V gene: TRBV5-1
CDR3 protein: CASSLLGQGADEQFF
CDR3 DNA: TGCGCCAGCAGCTTGTTGGGACAGGGGGCCGATGAGCAGTTCTTC

D gene: TRBD2
clone size: few
J gene: TRBJ2-2
CDR3 length: 15
V gene: TRBV5-1
CDR3 protein: CASSAGLANTGELFF
CDR3 DNA: TGCGCCAGCAGCGCGGGACTAGCGAACACCGGGGAGCTGTTTTTT

D gene: TRBD2
clone size: NA
J gene: TRBJ2-1
CDR3 length: 18
V gene: TRBV6-1
CDR3 protein: CASGEVAGINGSYNEQFF
CDR3 DNA: TGTGCCAGCGGTGAGGTAGCGGGAATTAATGGCTCCTACAATGAGCAGTTCTTC

D gene: NA
clone size: NA
J gene: TRBJ1-3
CDR3 length: 15
V gene: TRBV6-1
CDR3 protein: CASSEAGTFGNTIYF
CDR3 DNA: TGTGCCAGCAGTGAAGCCGGGACTTTTGGAAACACCATATATTTT

D gene: TRBD1
clone size: NA
J gene: TRBJ1-6
CDR3 length: 17
V gene: TRBV5-6
CDR3 protein: CASSNSGQGIGNSPLHF
CDR3 DNA: TGTGCCAGCAGCAATTCGGGACAGGGGATAGGTAATTCACCCCTCCACTTT